This TCR beta chain was found in a study of control samples from healthy donors and cancer patients. The CDR3 consists of 16 residues. From germline, CDR1 is SGHNT and CDR2 YYREEE (reference sequence). The ends were cut back, 4 bases at V and 2 bases at J, with 15 bases in the middle. Repertoires were generated with immunoSEQ multiplex PCR, while TCRdb's copy carries only in-frame clones and drops some. This sample has 20,000 to 30,000 clones; 70% to 90% occur once, and the top ten carry about 6.9%. The V gene is TRBV5-4, the J gene TRBJ2-2; the D gene is possibly TRBD1 (5 bases). The source material was PBMCs. This sequence originates from a woman in her fifties or sixties with head and neck cancer. The CDR3 spells CASSPSGGHNTGELFF. The CDR3 DNA reads as TGTGCCAGCAGCCCGTCGGGCGGACACAACACCGGGGAGCTGTTTTTT.